These 11 T cell receptor beta chains came from one sample sequenced in a study of post-analysis software for immune sequencing data. General study points: TRBV segments more frequent in patients than in controls numbered roughly five and included TRBV5-6, TRBV5-1 and TRBV20-1.

No cognate antigen is known for these TCRs. Prepared TCR beta cDNA libraries contained unique molecular identifiers. One entry per CDR3 protein results from TCRdb running MiXCR on the PCR reads. This sample has hundreds of thousands of distinct CDR3 sequences, with around 47% found just once. Input material: blood. Every receptor here comes from a girl aged 10 to 17 with multiple sclerosis.

This chain joins TRBV5-1 and TRBJ1-2, with a possible D match to TRBD1 (6 bases). Germline V gives CDR1 SGHRS, CDR2 YFSETQ. The V end lost 0 bases, the J end lost 8 bases, and 11 bases lay between the germline ends. The CDR3 extends over 13 amino acids. The CDR3 DNA sequence: TGCGCCAGCAGCTTGGCTTCAGGGGTCGGCTACACCTTC. This encodes CASSLASGVGYTF.

This clonotype has more than one count but fewer than ten. This rearrangement joins TRBV6-6 to TRBJ1-1, with D possibly matching TRBD1 (5 bases). The CDR3 extends over 14 amino acids. Trimming took 6 bases from V and 2 from J, leaving 13 bases between them. Germline loops: CDR1 MNHNY, CDR2 SVGAGI (reference sequence). Written as DNA, the CDR3 is TGTGCCAGCAGGGCTCGGGACGGTAACACTGAAGCTTTCTTT. Amino acids: CASRARDGNTEAFF.

The sample holds a few counts of this clonotype. The CDR3 loop reads CAISSLDIRSYNEQFF. CDR3 DNA: TGTGCCATCAGTAGCTTGGACATCCGCTCCTACAATGAGCAGTTCTTC. The gene calls are TRBV10-3 and TRBJ2-1; a possible D gene is TRBD1 (5 bases). Germline V gene data show CDR1 as ENHRY and CDR2 as SYGVKD. CDR3 length: 16 residues. V lost 5 bases, J lost 0 bases, and 14 bases lay in between.

As DNA, the CDR3 is TGTGCCAGCAGTGAAAGGGTCCGGCCGGGTGGCTATGGCTACACCTTC. Translated: CASSERVRPGGYGYTF. The V call is TRBV6-1, the J call TRBJ1-2; no firm D call. This CDR3 spans 16 amino acids. The V gene's germline CDR1 is MNHNS and CDR2 SASEGT. Trimming removed 2 bases at V and 4 bases at J, with 17 bases between.

The V call is TRBV29-1, the J call TRBJ1-1, with D unclear. The V end was cut by 6 bases, the J end by 1 base, with 9 bases between. CDR3 size: 12 residues. CDR1 is SQVTM and CDR2 is ANQGSEA in the germline V gene. The CDR3 region is CSVIDSNTEAFF. The DNA of the CDR3 is TGCAGCGTGATCGACTCGAACACTGAAGCTTTCTTT.

The chain is built from TRBV6-6 and TRBJ1-2; no firm D call. Looked up from germline, CDR1 is MNHNY and CDR2 is SVGAGI (reference sequence). V was cut by 0 bases and J by 7 bases, with 3 bases left in between. This CDR3 has 11 amino acids. The DNA of the CDR3 is TGTGCCAGCAGTTACTCACCTGGCTACACCTTC. Amino acids: CASSYSPGYTF.

The V and J genes are TRBV12-3 or TRBV12-4 and TRBJ2-5; TRBD2 matches 7 bases. Trimming took 6 bases from V and 11 from J; bases not matched to a gene: 18. The CDR3 extends over 15 amino acids. The CDR3 DNA follows: TGTGCCAGCAGCCTGAATTTAGCGGGCTCGAGAGGGCAGTACTTC. Protein product: CASSLNLAGSRGQYF.

The rearrangement links TRBV10-3 to TRBJ2-7, with TRBD2 identical over 11 bases. CDR1 is ENHRY, CDR2 SYGVKD, per germline. Trimming cost V 0 bases and J 5 bases; bases outside gene matches: 12. The CDR3 runs 18 residues. The CDR3 sequence: CAISESGQRLAGLNEQYF. CDR3 in DNA: TGTGCCATCAGTGAGTCGGGACAGCGACTAGCGGGATTGAACGAGCAGTACTTC.

The chain is built from TRBV20-1 and TRBJ2-7; TRBD1 matches at 7 bases. The junction had 12 bases not matched to a gene; V was cut back by 6 bases and J by 4 bases. This CDR3 has 14 amino acids. Looked up from germline, CDR1 is DFQATT and CDR2 is SNEGSKA (reference sequence). The CDR3 reads CSALEGTAFYEQYF. The CDR3 nucleotides read TGCAGTGCCCTCGAAGGGACAGCCTTTTACGAGCAGTACTTC.

The chain is built from TRBV6-6 and TRBJ1-2; 9 bases fit TRBD1. Germline V gives CDR1 MNHNY, CDR2 SVGAGI (reference sequence). V trimming: 2 bases; J trimming: 7 bases; junction bases outside the gene matches: 11. CDR3 size: 16 residues. Here the CDR3 reads CASSYETGGGDAGYTF. In nucleotides, the CDR3 is TGTGCCAGCAGTTACGAAACAGGGGGCGGTGATGCTGGCTACACCTTC.

As for this clonotype: A junction boundary mismatches the germline segment, possibly from a read error. This rearrangement joins TRBV12-3 or TRBV12-4 to TRBJ2-1, with a possible D match to TRBD2 (5 bases). The length of the CDR3 is 13 residues. The CDR3 DNA is TGTGCCAGCAGTCGGGATGGCTACAAGGAGCAGTTCTTC. Translation gives CASSRDGYKEQFF.